The clone carrying this TCR beta chain was recorded a few times. Building of the TCR beta libraries involved iRepertoire HTBI primers and Arm-PCR of CDR3 regions. Per the original data handling: From all samples, identification returned 12 to 15 TRBJ and approximately 62 TRBV segments. TCRdb independently ran MiXCR on the multiplex PCR reads; one entry per CDR3 protein. In this record, the V and J calls reflect TCRdb's handling and not the investigators' own analysis. The sample lists about 470,000 distinct CDR3 sequences; under 25% were seen once. This sample stems from a study of regulatory T cells in long-lasting Graves disease. Stated time point: persistent/refractory GD, antithyroid drugs over 5 years with positive TRAb. RNA isolated from PBMCs was used to make the TCR library. The germline CDR1 and CDR2 sequences are MNHEY and SVGEGT. The CDR3 has 13 residues. Trimming removed 5 bases from V and 13 bases from J; junction bases left unmatched: 12.

V is TRBV6-2 or TRBV6-3 and J is TRBJ1-2, with 8 bases identical to TRBD1. Sequenced material: peripheral blood mononuclear cells (PBMCs), taken when the disease was refractory, from a patient treated with antithyroid drugs. The source of this sequence is a female donor with Graves disease. CDR3 residues: CASSEVWQGAFTF. In nucleotides, the CDR3 is TGTGCCAGCAGTGAAGTGTGGCAGGGGGCCTTCACCTTC.